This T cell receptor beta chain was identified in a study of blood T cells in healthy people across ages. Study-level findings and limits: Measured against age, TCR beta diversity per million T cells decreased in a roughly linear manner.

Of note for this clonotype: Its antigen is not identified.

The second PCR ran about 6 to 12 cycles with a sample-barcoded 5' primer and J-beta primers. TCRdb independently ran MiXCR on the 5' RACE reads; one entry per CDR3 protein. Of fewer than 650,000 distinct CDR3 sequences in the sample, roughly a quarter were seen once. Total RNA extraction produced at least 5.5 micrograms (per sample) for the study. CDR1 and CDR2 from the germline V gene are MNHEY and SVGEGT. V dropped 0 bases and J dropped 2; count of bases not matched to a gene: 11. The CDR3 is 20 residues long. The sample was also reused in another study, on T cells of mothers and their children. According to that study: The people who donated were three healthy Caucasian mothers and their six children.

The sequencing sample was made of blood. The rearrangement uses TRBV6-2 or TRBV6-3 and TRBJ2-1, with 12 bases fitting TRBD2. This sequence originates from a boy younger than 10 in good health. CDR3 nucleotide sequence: TGTGCCAGCAGTTACTCGACGGCTAGCGGGAGGGCCCCCACCTACAATGAGCAGTTCTTC. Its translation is CASSYSTASGRAPTYNEQFF.